Many counts were recorded for the clone carrying this TCR beta chain. Its antigen is not known. This sample is drawn from a study of regulatory T cells in long-lasting Graves disease. Study results and caveats: Segments TRBV28, TRBJ1-2 and TRBJ2-5 showed preferential usage in persistent disease.

The CDR3 consists of 13 residues. Germline CDR1 is SNHLY and CDR2 is FYNNEI. V trimming: 6 bases; J trimming: 3 bases; junction bases outside the gene matches: 5. Library construction for TCR beta used iRepertoire HTBI primers and Arm-PCR of CDR3 regions. Using its own MiXCR run on the multiplex PCR reads, TCRdb lists one record per CDR3 protein. The table lists about 440,000 distinct CDR3 sequences, just under 15% of them singletons, with approximately 15% in the top ten. Regarding time point: newly diagnosed GD, antithyroid drugs for less than 3 months. PBMC-extracted RNA yielded the TCR library. These data were likewise used in another study, on T cells in Graves' hyperthyroidism and ophthalmopathy. That work adds: Uncontrolled infection, other autoimmune disease, pregnancy or lactation excluded patients. Using the HTBI primer set, a first-round RT-PCR was run on the TCR CDR3.

The sequence derives from a woman younger than 45 with Graves disease. The genes are TRBV2 and TRBJ2-7; 7 nucleotides line up with TRBD1. Sequenced here: peripheral blood mononuclear cells (PBMCs), sampled at new diagnosis, from a patient treated with antithyroid drugs. The CDR3: CASRPGQSYEQYF. The CDR3 DNA sequence: TGTGCCAGCAGACCGGGACAGAGCTACGAGCAGTACTTC.